This passage covers 23 T cell receptor beta chains from one sample sequenced in a study of monozygotic twins with inflammatory bowel disease. TCRdb re-called the 5' RACE reads; every CDR3 protein appears as one record, without DNA. The sample totals 150,000 to 200,000 distinct CDR3 sequences. Sequencing was carried out using blood. The receptors were sampled from a human donor with ulcerative colitis or Crohn's disease, or a healthy co-twin of an affected twin (not recorded which).

CDR3 region: CASSPRKEAFF. This sequence joins TRBV6-5 and TRBJ1-1. Germline CDR1 MNHEY, CDR2 SVGAGI. The CDR3 extends over 11 amino acids.

The CDR3 sequence is CASSLGHAWREESTDTQYF. This chain joins TRBV5-6 and TRBJ2-3; TCRdb reports TRBD2, a call that lacks DNA to check it against. CDR3 length equals 19 residues. Germline loops: CDR1 SGHDT, CDR2 YYEEEE.

This rearrangement joins TRBV29-1 to TRBJ2-5; TCRdb picks TRBD2, but there is no DNA to check that call. Germline V CDR1 and CDR2: SQVTM, ANQGSEA. This CDR3 contains 15 residues. Here the CDR3 reads CSVQGASGYQETQYF.

The J gene is TRBJ2-5, the V gene TRBV5-6; TCRdb selects TRBD2, and the lack of DNA leaves this call unchecked. The CDR3 totals 16 residues. Germline loops: CDR1 SGHDT, CDR2 YYEEEE. Here the CDR3 reads CASSLPGLGLQETQYF.

V gene TRBV28 combines with J gene TRBJ2-5. This CDR3 region has 12 residues. In germline, CDR1 is MDHEN, CDR2 SYDVKM. The CDR3 loop is CASSLNTLAQYF.

This chain links TRBV11-2 with TRBJ1-1; TCRdb's assignment of TRBD1 cannot be checked, as there is no DNA. The CDR3 has 14 amino acids. The germline CDR1 and CDR2 sequences are SGHAT and FQNNGV. This CDR3 is CASSRGGGYTEAFF.

This sequence joins TRBV12-3 or TRBV12-4 and TRBJ1-6; the TCRdb D gene call, TRBD1, has no DNA to confirm it. This CDR3 has 17 amino acids. The CDR3 loop is CASSPRGGKGYNSPLHF.

The V call is TRBV6-4, the J call TRBJ1-2; TCRdb lists TRBD1, though no DNA is available to test this call. The CDR3 loop spans 13 amino acids. Germline values: CDR1 MRHNA, CDR2 SNTAGT. The CDR3 region is CASRPGHNYGYTF.

The chain is built from TRBV9 and TRBJ1-2; the TCRdb D gene call, TRBD1, has no DNA to confirm it. The CDR3 consists of 15 residues. Looked up from germline, CDR1 is SGDLS and CDR2 is YYNGEE. The CDR3 here is CASSAWTGANYGYTF. Complete variable domain (other parts from reference TRBV9 and TRBJ1-2): DSGVTQTPKHLITATGQRVTLRCSPRSGDLSVYWYQQSLDQGLQFLIQYYNGEERAKGNILERFSAQQFPDLHSELNLSSLELGDSALYFCASSAWTGANYGYTFGSGTRLTVV.

This chain uses TRBV7-9 with TRBJ2-7; TCRdb's D call of TRBD2 is untestable without DNA. CDR1 and CDR2 from the germline V gene are SEHNR and FQNEAQ (reference sequence). The CDR3 loop spans 15 amino acids. The CDR3 sequence is CASSHPGLVSYEQYF.

This rearrangement joins TRBV30 to TRBJ1-1; the D call of TRBD1 rests on TCRdb alone, since no DNA is present to check it. The V gene's germline CDR1 is GTSNPN and CDR2 SVGIG (reference sequence). CDR3 length equals 13 residues. The CDR3: CAWEGQGTTEAFF.

The chain is built from TRBV9 and TRBJ1-3. The length of the CDR3 is 15 residues. Germline CDR1 SGDLS, CDR2 YYNGEE. This CDR3 reads CASSVGAASGNTIYF.

The chain couples TRBV30 to TRBJ2-3. The CDR3 spans 15 residues. CDR1 GTSNPN and CDR2 SVGIG come from the germline V gene (reference sequence). The CDR3 spells CAWSVVGVHTDTQYF.

CDR3 residues: CASSSPDRFSYEQYF. The gene calls are TRBV7-2 and TRBJ2-7; TCRdb returns TRBD1, unconfirmable since there is no DNA. CDR3 length: 15 amino acids. Germline values: CDR1 SGHTA, CDR2 FQGNSA.

The J gene is TRBJ1-2, the V gene TRBV3-1. Germline V gives CDR1 LGHDT, CDR2 YNNKEL (reference sequence). The CDR3 covers 18 residues. Here the CDR3 reads CASSHRPSRSSFNYGYTF. Combining the CDR3 with reference TRBV3-1 and TRBJ1-2 gives the whole variable domain DTAVSQTPKYLVTQMGNDKSIKCEQNLGHDTMYWYKQDSKKFLKIMFSYNNKELIINETVPNRFSPKSPDKAHLNLHINSLELGDSAVYFCASSHRPSRSSFNYGYTFGSGTRLTVV.

This chain connects TRBV28 to TRBJ1-2; the TCRdb call, TRBD1, lacks DNA for checking. The V gene's germline CDR1 is MDHEN and CDR2 SYDVKM. The CDR3 runs 14 residues. The chain's CDR3 is CASSFRGPGYGYTF.

The chain combines TRBV20-1 with TRBJ1-5. The CDR3 is made up of 13 amino acids. Germline CDR1 reads DFQATT; CDR2 reads SNEGSKA (reference sequence). CDR3 sequence: CSASRQKPEPQHF.

The V call is TRBV20-1, the J call TRBJ1-4; TCRdb returns TRBD1, unconfirmable since there is no DNA. CDR3 length equals 18 residues. Germline assignment: CDR1 DFQATT and CDR2 SNEGSKA (reference sequence). CDR3: CSASPPTGGLSTNEKLFF.

V and J are TRBV6-1 and TRBJ1-6; TCRdb gives TRBD1 as the D gene, but with no DNA this cannot be confirmed. Germline CDR1 is MNHNS and CDR2 is SASEGT. The CDR3 is 15 amino acids. The CDR3 sequence is CASSEHRQNNSPLHF.

The chain is built from TRBV24-1 and TRBJ2-5; the TCRdb D gene call, TRBD2, has no DNA to confirm it. The CDR3 length is 15 residues. Looked up from germline, CDR1 is KGHDR and CDR2 is SFDVKD. This chain's CDR3 is CATSDLKARGETQYF.

The gene calls are TRBV20-1 and TRBJ2-7. This CDR3 is 13 amino acids long. Germline CDR1 DFQATT, CDR2 SNEGSKA (reference sequence). The CDR3 is CSPATRGSYEQYF.

The J gene is TRBJ2-3, the V gene TRBV20-1; TCRdb returns TRBD1, unconfirmable since there is no DNA. Looked up from germline, CDR1 is DFQATT and CDR2 is SNEGSKA (reference sequence). The CDR3 runs 14 residues. The CDR3 loop is CSAIAPQGADTQYF.

The chain recombines TRBV20-1 with TRBJ2-1; TCRdb's D call, TRBD2, is unchecked because there is no DNA. Germline V lookup: CDR1 DFQATT, CDR2 SNEGSKA (reference sequence). CDR3 length equals 13 residues. This CDR3 is CSARDTAGGEQFF.